This T cell receptor beta chain came from a study of CDR3 diversity in severe acne (dated by TCRdb to about 2019). The CDR3 has 14 amino acids, counting the end cysteine and phenylalanine. Of the read, only the CDR3 DNA is kept; its 42 bases are in frame from base 1. The germline V gene supplies CDR1 MNHNS and CDR2 SASEGT. Libraries were prepared through PCR. The listed sequencing device is Illumina HiSeq 2000. TCRdb reprocessed the public reads (quality trimming at Q25 with fastp, clone calling with MiXCR) and kept in-frame beta chains. Every entry covers one CDR3 protein and lists the most common genes and DNA from its rows. For this sample there are some 90,000 distinct CDR3 sequences; 48% appear just once. The ten most abundant clones make up around 10% of the sample. Concerning this clonotype itself: The antigen this receptor binds is unknown. The junction shows a germline mismatch at one end, possibly a read error.

Sequencing used blood. The receptor was isolated from a male donor in good health, serving as a control. This chain is built from TRBV6-1 and TRBJ2-7, and TRBD2 matches 8 of the central bases. The CDR3 region: CAISRSGGQYKQYF. The DNA sequence is TGTGCCATCAGTCGAAGCGGGGGCCAGTACAAGCAGTACTTC.